Below, 13 T cell receptor beta chains from the same sample are listed, as sequenced in a study of CD8+ T cells in alopecia areata. Isolated RNA was reverse transcribed into cDNA used as the sequencing template. The method was immunoSEQ multiplex PCR; TCRdb's version includes in-frame clones alone and lacks a portion of them. The data show 130,000 or so clones, with approximately 47% seen just once and under 12% held by the top ten. The specimen was NKG2D-low CD8+ T cells sorted from blood. Receptors were obtained from a human donor with alopecia areata.

J is TRBJ2-7 and V is TRBV29-1; either TRBD1 or TRBD2 may fit D (6 bases each). Germline V gives CDR1 SQVTM, CDR2 ANQGSEA. This CDR3 is 15 amino acids long. Trimming removed 2 bases from V and 0 bases from J, with 14 bases in between. The CDR3 DNA reads as TGCAGCGTTGAATTAGGGGGGAGGAACTCCTACGAGCAGTACTTC. It codes for CSVELGGRNSYEQYF.

This clone was detected only a few times. The rearrangement joins TRBV28 to TRBJ2-3; weak D call: TRBD2 (6 bases). Deletions cut 6 bases from V and 0 bases from J, with 16 bases between. This CDR3 region has 16 residues. Germline V lookup: CDR1 MDHEN, CDR2 SYDVKM. The CDR3 nucleotides are TGTGCCAGCAGGAAATATAGCGGAACTAGCACAGATACGCAGTATTTT. Its protein product is CASRKYSGTSTDTQYF. Complete variable domain (other parts from reference TRBV28 and TRBJ2-3): DVKVTQSSRYLVKRTGEKVFLECVQDMDHENMFWYRQDPGLGLRLIYFSYDVKMKEKGDIPEGYSVSREKKERFSLILESASTNQTSMYLCASRKYSGTSTDTQYFGPGTRLTVL.

This clone has more than one count but fewer than ten. This specimen includes other DNA sequences encoding the same CDR3. The chain has TRBV14 and TRBJ2-7; D is uncertain. Germline V gene sequence: CDR1 SGHDN, CDR2 FVKESK. Trimming removed 1 base from V and 0 bases from J, with 1 base in between. The CDR3 runs 12 residues. The CDR3 DNA sequence: TGTGCCAGCAGCCAAGTCTCCTACGAGCAGTACTTC. It yields the protein CASSQVSYEQYF.

This clone was detected only a few times. This chain connects TRBV29-1 to TRBJ2-5; 9 nucleotides line up with TRBD1. Germline V gene lookup returns CDR1 SQVTM and CDR2 ANQGSEA. V trimming: 3 bases; J trimming: 3 bases; junction bases outside the gene matches: 8. The CDR3 is 15 amino acids. The CDR3 DNA sequence: TGCAGCGTTGATGGGACAGGGAATGGAAAAGAGACCCAGTACTTC. It specifies CSVDGTGNGKETQYF. Variable domain in full (rest from reference TRBV29-1 and TRBJ2-5): SAVISQKPSRDICQRGTSLTIQCQVDSQVTMMFWYRQQPGQSLTLIATANQGSEATYESGFVIDKFPISRPNLTFSTLTVSNMSPEDSSIYLCSVDGTGNGKETQYFGPGTRLLVL.

V and J are TRBV27 and TRBJ2-1, with unresolved D. In germline, CDR1 is MNHEY, CDR2 SMNVEV (reference sequence). This CDR3 contains 12 residues. The V gene lost 6 bases and the J gene lost 0 bases, with 3 bases spanning the gap. For the CDR3, the DNA is TGTGCCAGCAGCGACTCCTACAATGAGCAGTTCTTC. It codes for CASSDSYNEQFF.

The gene calls are TRBV27 and TRBJ1-1; 7 nucleotides align to TRBD1. V was clipped by 5 bases and J by 1 base; unmatched bases: 4. Germline lookup yields CDR1 MNHEY and CDR2 SMNVEV (reference sequence). This CDR3 is built from 14 residues. The CDR3, as DNA: TGTGCCAGCAGTATAGGACAGGAGAACACTGAAGCTTTCTTT. Translation gives CASSIGQENTEAFF.

This clone has more than one count but fewer than ten. The V gene is TRBV29-1, the J gene TRBJ1-2, with TRBD1 matching over 12 bases. The CDR3 consists of 16 residues. Germline CDR1 SQVTM, CDR2 ANQGSEA. V dropped 4 bases and J dropped 6; count of bases not matched to a gene: 12. As DNA, the CDR3 is TGCAGCGTTGTAGGGACAGGGGGCGAGAATCCCGATGGCTACACCTTC. Translated: CSVVGTGGENPDGYTF.

This chain uses TRBV10-3 with TRBJ2-7; weak D call: TRBD1 (5 bases). This CDR3 contains 13 residues. Looked up from germline, CDR1 is ENHRY and CDR2 is SYGVKD. Deletions cut 7 bases from V and 3 bases from J, with 13 bases between. The CDR3 nucleotides read TGTGCCATCAAAGAGGAGACAGTCTACGAGCAGTACTTC. Translated: CAIKEETVYEQYF.

This clone has just a few counts. The sample contains more than one DNA sequence encoding this CDR3. The V and J genes are TRBV29-1 and TRBJ2-1, with D unclear. Germline assignment: CDR1 SQVTM and CDR2 ANQGSEA. The CDR3 is made up of 10 amino acids. V lost 4 bases and J lost 6, with 4 bases in between. The DNA for the CDR3 is TGCAGCGTTGCCCCCAATGAGCAGTTCTTC. This translates into CSVAPNEQFF.

The V gene is TRBV27, the J gene TRBJ1-6; D gene unclear. Per the germline V gene, CDR1 is MNHEY and CDR2 is SMNVEV (reference sequence). The ends were cut back, 1 base at V and 6 bases at J, with 7 bases in the middle. The CDR3 loop spans 14 amino acids. The CDR3: CASSLFGVNSPLHF. DNA of the CDR3: TGTGCCAGCAGTTTATTTGGGGTTAATTCACCCCTCCACTTT.

The rearrangement links TRBV14 to TRBJ2-7, with D unresolved. Germline V gene sequence: CDR1 SGHDN, CDR2 FVKESK. There are 14 residues in the CDR3. V lost 1 base, J lost 2 bases, and 9 bases lay in between. CDR3 coding DNA: TGTGCCAGCAGCCAAGCTTACGGCGCCTACGAGCAGTACTTC. This translates into CASSQAYGAYEQYF.

The V call is TRBV30, the J call TRBJ1-1; D might be TRBD1 (6 bases). Germline assignment: CDR1 GTSNPN and CDR2 SVGIG (reference sequence). The CDR3 consists of 12 residues. Trimming cost V 0 bases and J 7 bases, with 9 bases left between them. CDR3 bases: TGTGCCTGGAGTGTACGGACAGTTGAAGCTTTCTTT. Protein product: CAWSVRTVEAFF.

This clone was observed a few times. The CDR3 region has the DNA TGCAGCGTTGAAGAGGGGAGCGCGAACACCGGGGAGCTGTTTTTT. Residues: CSVEEGSANTGELFF. V usage is TRBV29-1 and J usage is TRBJ2-2; D is perhaps TRBD2 (5 bases). V was pared by 0 bases and J by 0 bases, with 8 bases between. The CDR3 runs 15 residues. Germline assignment: CDR1 SQVTM and CDR2 ANQGSEA.